This TCR beta chain was recorded in a study of blood T cell repertoires in COVID-19. About the research overall: Collection of acute and convalescent COVID-19 samples took place in the United States, Italy and Spain. T cells, B-cell-depleted T cells, or PBMCs provided the cDNA or gDNA that served as material.

Germline CDR1 LGHNA, CDR2 YNFKEQ. Trimming removed 6 bases from V and 3 bases from J; junction bases left unmatched: 10. The CDR3 covers 15 residues. In the study's own analysis: Amplification with reference gene primers provided the estimates of nucleated cell counts. Profiling relied on immunoSEQ multiplex PCR, and the TCRdb table lists in-frame clones only, not all of them. V and J calls and clone size are those listed in that table; D and trimming were worked out from the DNA. There are some 150,000 clones in the sample; roughly nine tenths occur only once, and 3% to 3.5% lies in the top ten. The sample taken for sequencing was peripheral blood. The chain carries TRBV4-2 and TRBJ1-2; 7 bases match TRBD1. This TCR came from a woman aged 60-75 years with active COVID-19. The CDR3 DNA reads TGTGCCAGCAGGGGAACCGGGACAGCCGACTATGGCTACACCTTC. It specifies CASRGTGTADYGYTF.